The clone carrying this T cell receptor (beta chain) was detected only a few times. Extraction of RNA preceded its reverse transcription into cDNA, which served as the sequencing template. Libraries were prepared by immunoSEQ multiplex PCR; TCRdb keeps only in-frame clonotypes and omits some of them. The sample shows 140,000 to 150,000 clones, 45% to 60% of them seen only once. The sample's treatment: oral pan-JAK inhibitor, 5-10 mg twice daily. T lymphocytes (CD4+ and CD8+) were sorted from PBMCs. The sample comes from a study of CD8+ T cells in alopecia areata. Looking at the study overall: Severity was scored as percentage of affected scalp area in treated patients.

The CDR3 contains 15 residues. Trimming removed 6 bases from V and 5 bases from J, with 16 bases in between. Looked up from germline, CDR1 is SEHNR and CDR2 is FQNEAQ (reference sequence). J is TRBJ2-2 and V is TRBV7-9; no reliable D call. The TCR comes from a human donor with alopecia areata. The sample consisted of CD8+ T cells sorted from blood, taken at week 4, from a patient treated with tofacitinib. CDR3 bases: TGTGCCAGCAGTCCAAGCACTATTGAGACCGGGGAGCTGTTTTTT. The encoded protein is CASSPSTIETGELFF.